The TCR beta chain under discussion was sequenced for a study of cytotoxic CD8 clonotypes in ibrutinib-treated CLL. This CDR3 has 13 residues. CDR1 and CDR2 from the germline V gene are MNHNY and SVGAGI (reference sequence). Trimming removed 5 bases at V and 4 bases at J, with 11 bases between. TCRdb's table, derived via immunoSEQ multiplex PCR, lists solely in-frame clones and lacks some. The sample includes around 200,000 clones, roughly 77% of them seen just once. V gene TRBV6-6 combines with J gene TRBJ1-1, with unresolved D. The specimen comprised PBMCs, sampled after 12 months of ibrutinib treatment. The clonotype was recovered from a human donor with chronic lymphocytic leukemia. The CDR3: CASSIRASTEAFF. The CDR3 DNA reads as TGTGCCAGCAGTATAAGGGCGAGCACTGAAGCTTTCTTT.